This T cell receptor beta chain was sequenced in a study of T cell changes during pregnancy in multiple sclerosis. Germline CDR1 SGHNT, CDR2 YENEEA. The CDR3 runs 15 residues. V lost 4 bases, J lost 6 bases, and 7 bases stayed unmatched. Sequencing used immunoSEQ multiplex PCR; TCRdb keeps in-frame clones, though not all of them. The repertoire includes 95,000 to 100,000 clones, about 91% of them detected once, and 3.1% sits in the top ten. V usage is TRBV11-3 and J usage is TRBJ2-2; 8 bases match TRBD2. The source material was peripheral blood, sampled in the second trimester of pregnancy. The clonotype comes from a female donor with multiple sclerosis, enrolled in a pregnancy study. For the CDR3, the DNA is TGTGCCAGCAGCTCCCGGACTAGCCGGGCCGGGGAGCTGTTTTTT. Translating gives CASSSRTSRAGELFF.